This TCR beta chain appears in the sequencing data of a study of cytomegalovirus exposure and HLA in healthy donors. Findings and caveats of the study: The study put some 150 TCR beta chains on its list as cytomegalovirus-associated. Follow-up analysis seemed to connect common viral pathogens with several of the most significant clusters identified. Across donors, presence/absence analyses took sequencing depth to be roughly uniform.

A multiplex PCR was run with 60 Vbeta primers and 13 Jbeta primers. The data were produced by immunoSEQ multiplex PCR, yet TCRdb's version contains in-frame clones alone and is incomplete. The sample holds 150,000 or so clones, roughly 82% seen once. As for this clone: Its antigen remains unidentified.

The germline V and J ends were trimmed by 1 base and 4 bases, with 8 bases remaining between them. Germline V gives CDR1 MGHDK, CDR2 SYGVNS. The CDR3 has 13 amino acids. The sample comprised PBMCs. This sequence originates from a woman in her forties or fifties in good health and CMV-seropositive. This chain joins TRBV25-1 and TRBJ2-7; D is undetermined. For the CDR3, the DNA is TGTGCCAGCAGTGAATCAGGTTTATACGAGCAGTACTTC. This sequence encodes CASSESGLYEQYF.